These 6 T cell receptor beta chains were all obtained from the same sample, sequenced in a study of blood T cell repertoires in COVID-19. Data came from immunoSEQ multiplex PCR; TCRdb stores just in-frame clones and leaves some out. This table holds 310,000 or so clones, approximately 83% found once. Material for sequencing was peripheral blood. Every receptor here comes from a woman younger than 45 who had recovered from COVID-19.

This chain connects TRBV7-9 to TRBJ2-1; tentative D call: TRBD1 (6 bases). Germline lookup yields CDR1 SEHNR and CDR2 FQNEAQ (reference sequence). The CDR3 consists of 14 residues. Trimming cost V 5 bases and J 7 bases, with 15 bases left between them. The CDR3 sequence: CASSQGDRRNEQFF. The CDR3 nucleotides are TGTGCCAGCAGCCAGGGAGACAGGAGAAATGAGCAGTTCTTC. Looking up the rest from reference TRBV7-9 and TRBJ2-1 gives the full variable domain: DTGVSQNPRHKITKRGQNVTFRCDPISEHNRLYWYRQTLGQGPEFLTYFQNEAQLEKSRLLSDRFSAERPKGSFSTLEIQRTEQGDSAMYLCASSQGDRRNEQFFGPGTRLTVL.

A few counts support this clone. The CDR3: CASSYSISTGNEQYF. CDR3 DNA: TGTGCCAGCAGTTACTCGATTTCCACAGGTAACGAGCAGTACTTC. The rearrangement joins TRBV6-5 to TRBJ2-7; possible D gene TRBD1, 5 bases. CDR1 is MNHEY, CDR2 SVGAGI, per germline. The CDR3 runs to 15 residues. The V end was cut by 0 bases, the J end by 5 bases, with 14 bases between.

The CDR3 reads CASSPLAETTPGELFF. Written as DNA, the CDR3 is TGCGCCAGCAGCCCCCTAGCGGAGACAACCCCCGGGGAGCTGTTTTTT. This chain connects TRBV4-1 to TRBJ2-2; TRBD2 aligns across 7 bases. After removal of 4 bases from V and 6 bases from J, the junction contained 11 bases not matched to a gene. Germline CDR1 is MGHRA and CDR2 is YSYEKL. The CDR3 has 16 residues.

The V gene is TRBV5-1, the J gene TRBJ2-2; 10 bases fit TRBD1. The V and J ends lost 3 bases and 4 bases, in that order; junction bases with no gene match: 3. CDR1 is SGHRS and CDR2 is YFSETQ in the germline V gene. The CDR3 spans 15 residues. CDR3 sequence (DNA): TGCGCCAGCAGCTCGAGGACAGGGGGCACCGGGGAGCTGTTTTTT. Residues: CASSSRTGGTGELFF. The full variable domain, in which reference TRBV5-1 and TRBJ2-2 provide the parts outside the CDR3, is KAGVTQTPRYLIKTRGQQVTLSCSPISGHRSVSWYQQTPGQGLQFLFEYFSETQRNKGNFPGRFSGRQFSNSRSEMNVSTLELGDSALYLCASSSRTGGTGELFFGEGSRLTVL.

CDR3 nucleotides: TGTGCCAGCAGCTTGGTTTTGGGAGGAGGGGATCGTGGCTACACCTTC. Protein product: CASSLVLGGGDRGYTF. This chain joins TRBV5-4 and TRBJ1-2; the D gene is possibly TRBD1 (5 bases). Per germline, CDR1 SGHNT and CDR2 YYREEE (reference sequence). The CDR3 extends over 16 amino acids. Trimming cost V 0 bases and J 7 bases, with 19 bases left between them.

The chain uses TRBV11-2 and TRBJ2-1, with 13 positions matching TRBD2. The junction had 10 bases not matched to a gene; V was cut back by 4 bases and J by 4 bases. This CDR3 comprises 18 residues. Germline V lookup: CDR1 SGHAT, CDR2 FQNNGV. CDR3 DNA sequence: TGTGCCAGCAGCTCGGGACTAGCGGGACAAAATTATTACAATGAGCAGTTCTTC. This translates into CASSSGLAGQNYYNEQFF.